The next 11 T cell receptor beta chains were all read from a single sample in a study of T cell responses to AZD1222 COVID-19 vaccine. Clones were sequenced by immunoSEQ multiplex PCR, and TCRdb holds only the in-frame ones, with some missing. The sample comprises approximately 140,000 clones, about 91% of which are singletons, and 3% to 4% rests with the top ten. The sequencing here drew on peripheral blood, taken 28 days after the second AZD1222 dose. Receptors were obtained from an adult who received the AZD1222 COVID-19 vaccine.

J is TRBJ2-7 and V is TRBV19, with 10 bases identical to TRBD1. CDR3 length: 15 amino acids. Germline V gene data show CDR1 as LNHDA and CDR2 as SQIVND (reference sequence). J was trimmed by 2 bases and V by 7 bases; bases with no gene match: 8. CDR3 nucleotide sequence: TGTGCCAGTAAGGGACAGGGGCTAGGTACCTACGAGCAGTACTTC. Amino acids: CASKGQGLGTYEQYF.

The genes are TRBV6-2 or TRBV6-3 and TRBJ1-3; D remains ambiguous. Germline CDR1 and CDR2: MNHEY and SVGEGT. The CDR3 spans 16 residues. V dropped 6 bases and J dropped 0 bases, with 15 bases sitting between them. CDR3 in DNA: TGTGCCAGCAGCCCTCGTAGCGGGCGCTCTGGAAACACCATATATTTT. Amino acids: CASSPRSGRSGNTIYF.

The rearrangement joins TRBV3-1 (or the pseudogene TRBV3-2) to TRBJ2-7; D may be TRBD1 (5 bases). CDR1 is LGHDT and CDR2 is YNNKEL in the germline V gene (reference sequence). Between the trimmed V and J ends, which lost 5 bases and 0 bases, there was a span of 11 bases. CDR3 size: 14 residues. CDR3 in amino acids: CASSRQPSSYEQYF. Written as DNA, the CDR3 is TGTGCCAGCAGCAGACAGCCGAGCTCCTACGAGCAGTACTTC.

The rearrangement links TRBV18 to TRBJ1-1; the D is unclear. V lost 4 bases to trimming and J lost 3 bases, with 12 bases between them. CDR1 is KGHSH and CDR2 is LQKENI in the germline V gene. CDR3 length: 14 residues. CDR3 amino acids: CASSQTPVDTEAFF. The CDR3 bases are TGTGCCAGCTCACAGACCCCTGTGGACACTGAAGCTTTCTTT.

DNA of the CDR3: TGTGCCAGCAGCCCGACCGGGTGGAACACCATATATTTT. It specifies CASSPTGWNTIYF. The V call is TRBV7-9, the J call TRBJ1-3, with D uncertain. Looked up from germline, CDR1 is SEHNR and CDR2 is FQNEAQ (reference sequence). The CDR3 spans 13 residues. V lost 5 bases, J lost 7 bases, and 12 bases lay in between.

The V and J genes are TRBV9 and TRBJ1-4, with 7 nucleotides matching TRBD1. The trim removed 3 bases at V and 2 bases at J, leaving 4 bases unmatched. Germline CDR1 is SGDLS and CDR2 is YYNGEE. This CDR3 is built from 15 residues. Here the CDR3 DNA reads TGTGCCAGCAGCGCCAGACAGGGTACTAATGAAAAACTGTTTTTT. Translated: CASSARQGTNEKLFF.

The chain uses TRBV19 and TRBJ2-3; 8 nucleotides agree with TRBD1. V lost 4 bases and J lost 4; bases outside the gene matches: 4. Germline V gene data show CDR1 as LNHDA and CDR2 as SQIVND (reference sequence). The CDR3 has 14 amino acids. CDR3 region: CASSKDRAADTQYF. CDR3 DNA sequence: TGTGCCAGTAGTAAGGACAGGGCCGCAGATACGCAGTATTTT.

This chain joins TRBV9 and TRBJ2-5; possibly TRBD1 for D (6 bases). CDR3 length equals 17 residues. V lost 4 bases to trimming and J lost 1 base, with 20 bases between them. Germline CDR1 is SGDLS and CDR2 is YYNGEE. The CDR3 DNA reads as TGTGCCAGCAGCAGAGATCAGGGGCGCCGGTCCCAAGAGACCCAGTACTTC. Translation gives CASSRDQGRRSQETQYF.

The gene calls are TRBV6-6 and TRBJ2-2; weak D call: TRBD1 (6 bases). V dropped 7 bases and J dropped 1 base, with 10 bases sitting between them. The germline V gene has CDR1 MNHNY and CDR2 SVGAGI (reference sequence). The CDR3 is 14 amino acids. The CDR3 DNA is TGTGCCAGCACCCAGGACAGGAACACCGGGGAGCTGTTTTTT. It translates to CASTQDRNTGELFF.

CDR3 DNA: TGTGCCAGCAGCTTGGGACAGGGAGTCAATGAGCAGTTCTTC. This gives the protein CASSLGQGVNEQFF. V is TRBV7-2 and J is TRBJ2-1, with 9 nucleotides matching TRBD1. This CDR3 region has 14 residues. Germline CDR1 and CDR2: SGHTA and FQGNSA. Losses at the gene ends were 3 bases for V and 6 bases for J; bases not matched to a gene: 3.

The V call is TRBV5-1, the J call TRBJ2-1; the D gene is possibly TRBD2 (6 bases). The CDR3 has 13 residues. CDR1 SGHRS and CDR2 YFSETQ come from the germline V gene. Trimming cost V 3 bases and J 3 bases, with 7 bases left between them. CDR3: CASSSGGYNEQFF. Written as DNA, the CDR3 is TGCGCCAGCAGCTCCGGGGGCTACAATGAGCAGTTCTTC.